This TCR beta chain was identified in a study of response to subunit inactivated influenza vaccine. Broader study findings: The authors suggested that few new T cells are recruited per seasonal influenza vaccination.

CDR3 length: 15 amino acids. V shed 6 bases and J 6 bases; nucleotides not matched to a gene: 11. Germline CDR1 is LGHDT and CDR2 is YNNKEL (reference sequence). Ten or more counts support this clonotype. What it binds is not known. A single record per CDR3 protein comes from TCRdb applying MiXCR to the RT-PCR reads. The sample includes about 620,000 distinct CDR3 sequences, approximately 10% seen only once; the top ten take 10%. The chain joins TRBV3-1 to TRBJ2-1; 7 bases map to TRBD1. The receptor was isolated from a man between 45 and 60 years old who received an inactivated influenza vaccine. The source was PBMCs from blood, collected on the day of vaccination. The CDR3 nucleotides are TGTGCCAGCAGTCCCCAGGGGGAGATGGGCAATGAGCAGTTCTTC. Residues: CASSPQGEMGNEQFF.